This entry lists 27 T cell receptor beta chains sequenced from one sample in a study of Ad26.COV2.S vaccination and SARS-CoV-2 variants. Treatment specified: over 15 received Ad26.COV2.S at low or high dose, single or two shots; 5 received placebo; per-sample allocation not given. All samples were drawn on day 63, counting from the first vaccine or placebo injection. Assay: immunoSEQ multiplex PCR; the TCRdb copy retains only in-frame clones and omits some. The profile covers hundreds of thousands of clones, with about four fifths appearing a single time and about 8% taken by the ten largest. The sequencing here drew on peripheral blood, taken in a trial of Ad26.COV2.S vaccine versus placebo. These receptors were obtained from a person between 18 and 65 years old who received the Ad26.COV2.S COVID-19 vaccine or a placebo.

The chain is built from TRBV3-1 (or the pseudogene TRBV3-2) and TRBJ1-3; D possibly corresponds to TRBD1 (5 bases). The germline CDR1 and CDR2 sequences are LGHDT and YNNKEL (reference sequence). This CDR3 comprises 15 residues. Trimming took 3 bases from V and 4 from J, leaving 13 bases between them. CDR3 in DNA: TGTGCCAGCAGCCAGAGGGGAGGGCCGGGAAACACCATATATTTT. The encoded protein is CASSQRGGPGNTIYF.

This clone came up once. The chain recombines TRBV5-4 with TRBJ1-5; D remains unclear. Looked up from germline, CDR1 is SGHNT and CDR2 is YYREEE (reference sequence). CDR3 length: 13 residues. V shed 0 bases and J shed 7 bases, with 8 bases lying between them. The CDR3 region is CASSLGARQPQHF. CDR3 nucleotides: TGTGCCAGCAGCTTGGGGGCGAGGCAGCCCCAGCATTTT.

The chain links TRBV3-1 (or the pseudogene TRBV3-2) to TRBJ2-1; 7 positions agree with TRBD2. The V segment lost 7 bases and the J segment 5 bases; nucleotides outside the gene matches: 17. Per the germline V gene, CDR1 is LGHDT and CDR2 is YNNKEL (reference sequence). The CDR3 is 17 amino acids. CDR3 sequence (DNA): TGTGCCAGCACCCCAAAGAATAGGCCTAGCGGTGACAATGAGCAGTTCTTC. Translated: CASTPKNRPSGDNEQFF.

The V gene is TRBV6-2 or TRBV6-3, the J gene TRBJ2-7; D ambiguous. Trimming took 1 base from V and 3 from J, leaving 7 bases between them. The CDR3 contains 13 residues. The germline gives CDR1 MNHEY, CDR2 SVGEGT. The CDR3 DNA follows: TGTGCCAGCAGTTACTGGGCTGGCTACGAGCAGTACTTC. It yields the protein CASSYWAGYEQYF.

This sequence joins TRBV7-9 and TRBJ2-7; the D is unclear. The CDR3 sequence is 15 residues long. V was clipped by 5 bases and J by 4 bases, with 18 bases between them. CDR1 is SEHNR, CDR2 FQNEAQ, per germline (reference sequence). The CDR3 protein is CASSPRLAGRYEQYF. The CDR3 DNA is TGTGCCAGCAGCCCCCGGTTGGCAGGAAGGTACGAGCAGTACTTC.

V usage is TRBV4-2 and J usage is TRBJ2-7, with D perhaps matching TRBD1 (5 bases). From germline, CDR1 is LGHNA and CDR2 YNFKEQ. V lost 1 base and J lost 0, with 19 bases in between. CDR3 length equals 18 residues. This CDR3 is CASSQGWGSAGLSYEQYF. The CDR3, as DNA: TGTGCCAGCAGCCAAGGTTGGGGATCGGCAGGGCTCTCCTACGAGCAGTACTTC.

V usage is TRBV9 and J usage is TRBJ2-2, with a possible D match to TRBD1 (5 bases). The CDR3 has 13 residues. The V gene's germline CDR1 is SGDLS and CDR2 YYNGEE. V was clipped by 4 bases and J by 8 bases, with 12 bases between them. CDR3 sequence reads: CASSRSRAGELFF. In nucleotides, the CDR3 is TGTGCCAGCAGCCGAAGCAGGGCTGGGGAGCTGTTTTTT.

The J gene is TRBJ1-1, the V gene TRBV7-3; D unresolved. The CDR3 length is 13 residues. The V end lost 11 bases, the J end lost 4 bases, and 17 bases lay between the germline ends. Germline CDR1 is SGHTA and CDR2 is FQGTGA. CDR3 sequence (DNA): TGTGCCGGGCCCTTGTGGGAGACCACTGAAGCTTTCTTT. As protein: CAGPLWETTEAFF.

Remarks on this clone: Possible read error: a much larger clone is one base away. The rearrangement joins TRBV6-5 to TRBJ2-7; 11 nucleotides align to TRBD1. The V gene's germline CDR1 is MNHEY and CDR2 SVGAGI. The CDR3 has 14 residues. V lost 4 bases, J lost 4 bases, and 3 bases stayed unmatched. In DNA, the CDR3 is TGTGCCAGCAGTTTCGGGACAGGGGGTTACGAGCAGTACTTC. As protein: CASSFGTGGYEQYF.

The gene calls are TRBV7-9 and TRBJ2-5; D unresolved. Germline V gene data show CDR1 as SEHNR and CDR2 as FQNEAQ (reference sequence). This CDR3 is built from 16 residues. Trimming cost V 7 bases and J 2 bases, with 20 bases left between them. CDR3: CASTGPLRTLQETQYF. For the CDR3, the DNA is TGTGCCAGCACGGGCCCACTTAGAACGTTACAAGAGACCCAGTACTTC.

This clone was observed a single time. The chain is built from TRBV5-1 and TRBJ1-2, with TRBD1 as a possible D gene (5 bases). The germline V gene encodes CDR1 SGHRS and CDR2 YFSETQ. Trimming shortened V by 1 base and J by 9 bases, and 13 bases separated the two germline ends. CDR3 size: 13 residues. CDR3 in DNA: TGCGCCAGCAGCTTGATCCCCGAGGGGAGCTACACCTTC. Its translation is CASSLIPEGSYTF.

The chain links TRBV4-2 to TRBJ2-7, with TRBD1 identical over 7 bases. Germline V gene lookup returns CDR1 LGHNA and CDR2 YNFKEQ. This CDR3 contains 14 residues. The J segment lost 1 base and the V segment lost 5 bases, leaving 5 bases of the junction unmatched. CDR3 region: CASSYRDRSYEQYF. The CDR3 bases are TGTGCCAGCAGCTACCGGGACAGATCCTACGAGCAGTACTTC.

The chain uses TRBV4-3 and TRBJ2-2; possible D gene TRBD1, 6 bases. This CDR3 is built from 15 residues. The ends were cut back, 2 bases at V and 4 bases at J, with 11 bases in the middle. CDR1 is LGHNA and CDR2 is YSLEER in the germline V gene. The CDR3 nucleotides are TGCGCCAGCAGCCAATCTTCAGGGGTCACCGGGGAGCTGTTTTTT. Amino acid sequence: CASSQSSGVTGELFF.

The genes are TRBV9 and TRBJ1-2, with 12 nucleotides matching TRBD1. The CDR3 covers 15 residues. With V trimmed by 3 bases and J by 8 bases, 8 bases remained unmatched. Germline V gene data show CDR1 as SGDLS and CDR2 as YYNGEE. In DNA, the CDR3 is TGTGCCAGCAGCGCCGGGACAGGGGGCGATGAGGGCTACACCTTC. This sequence encodes CASSAGTGGDEGYTF.

The chain carries TRBV7-2 and TRBJ1-3; D is unclear. This CDR3 has 14 amino acids. In germline, CDR1 is SGHTA, CDR2 FQGNSA. Trimming took 4 bases from V and 3 from J, leaving 10 bases between them. As DNA, the CDR3 is TGTGCCAGCAGCTACTACGGGGTTGGAAACACCATATATTTT. This translates into CASSYYGVGNTIYF.

CDR3 DNA sequence: TGCGCCAGCGGAAAGTGGTCCCGGTTTAGCTCCTACAATGAGCAGTTCTTC. Its protein product is CASGKWSRFSSYNEQFF. The rearrangement joins TRBV5-1 to TRBJ2-1; D remains ambiguous. Trimming cost V 7 bases and J 0 bases, with 20 bases left between them. Germline CDR1 SGHRS, CDR2 YFSETQ. The CDR3 runs to 17 residues. The full variable domain, rest sourced from reference TRBV5-1 and TRBJ2-1, is KAGVTQTPRYLIKTRGQQVTLSCSPISGHRSVSWYQQTPGQGLQFLFEYFSETQRNKGNFPGRFSGRQFSNSRSEMNVSTLELGDSALYLCASGKWSRFSSYNEQFFGPGTRLTVL.

This rearrangement joins TRBV21-1 to TRBJ1-5; the table gives TRBD1 as D, unverified against the DNA. TRBV21-1 is designated a pseudogene. This CDR3 comprises 16 residues. The CDR3 DNA reads TGTGCCAGCAGACCCGGGACAGCTTATAGCAATCAGCCCCAGCATTTT. It yields the protein CASRPGTAYSNQPQHF.

CDR3 amino acids: CASSPPGTRGPEAFF. The CDR3 DNA is TGTGCCAGCAGCCCTCCCGGGACCCGGGGGCCTGAAGCTTTCTTT. The genes are TRBV9 and TRBJ1-1, with D possibly being TRBD1 (6 bases). Deletions cut 4 bases from V and 6 bases from J, with 19 bases between. In germline, CDR1 is SGDLS, CDR2 YYNGEE. This CDR3 is built from 15 residues.

The rearrangement joins TRBV5-1 to TRBJ1-2; D call uncertain. This CDR3 is 15 amino acids long. Trimming cost V 2 bases and J 7 bases, with 18 bases left between them. CDR1 SGHRS and CDR2 YFSETQ come from the germline V gene. The chain's CDR3 is CASSLPWANIGGYTF. Here the CDR3 DNA reads TGCGCCAGCAGCTTACCCTGGGCCAATATAGGTGGCTACACCTTC.

The chain uses TRBV7-7 and TRBJ2-1; 11 nucleotides agree with TRBD1. Trimming cost V 5 bases and J 4 bases; bases outside gene matches: 4. Germline V gene lookup returns CDR1 SSHAT and CDR2 FNYEAQ (reference sequence). CDR3 size: 15 residues. CDR3 bases: TGTGCCAGCAGCCGTGGACAGGGGGCGTACAATGAGCAGTTCTTC. This encodes CASSRGQGAYNEQFF.

The V gene is TRBV4-1, the J gene TRBJ2-4; the D gene is possibly TRBD1 (5 bases). V was pared by 0 bases and J by 0 bases, with 9 bases between. The CDR3 totals 16 residues. Germline CDR1 MGHRA, CDR2 YSYEKL. The CDR3: CASSQDIRGAKNIQYF. CDR3 DNA: TGCGCCAGCAGCCAAGACATAAGGGGAGCCAAAAACATTCAGTACTTC.

CDR3: CASSPSNQPQHF. The CDR3 DNA reads TGTGCCAGCAGCCCGAGCAATCAGCCCCAGCATTTT. The chain joins TRBV6-2 or TRBV6-3 to TRBJ1-5; D unresolved. V lost 6 bases and J lost 1, with 4 bases in between. Germline assignment: CDR1 MNHEY and CDR2 SVGEGT. The CDR3 is made up of 12 amino acids.

The rearrangement uses TRBV5-1 and TRBJ1-1, with no clear D. Germline V lookup: CDR1 SGHRS, CDR2 YFSETQ. The ends were cut back, 2 bases at V and 4 bases at J, with 9 bases in the middle. The CDR3 totals 13 residues. The CDR3 DNA reads TGCGCCAGCAGCTTCACAGATAGCACTGAAGCTTTCTTT. This encodes CASSFTDSTEAFF.

The chain is built from TRBV4-3 and TRBJ2-3; 7 bases agree with TRBD2. Unmatched junction bases numbered 4, after V lost 4 bases and J lost 0 bases. The CDR3 runs to 15 residues. CDR1 and CDR2 from the germline V gene are LGHNA and YSLEER. This chain's CDR3 is CASSPEAGSTDTQYF. Here the CDR3 DNA reads TGCGCCAGCAGCCCAGAAGCGGGAAGCACAGATACGCAGTATTTT.

V and J are TRBV27 and TRBJ1-4; unclear D gene. Germline V gene data show CDR1 as MNHEY and CDR2 as SMNVEV (reference sequence). The germline V and J ends were trimmed by 4 bases and 8 bases, with 14 bases remaining between them. This CDR3 region has 14 residues. The CDR3 coding sequence is TGTGCCAGCAGTTCCCCGGACTCGATAGAAAAACTGTTTTTT. Translation gives CASSSPDSIEKLFF.

This sequence joins TRBV18 and TRBJ1-2; TRBD1 might be the D (5 bases). V shed 3 bases and J shed 0 bases, with 14 bases lying between them. CDR1 is KGHSH and CDR2 is LQKENI in the germline V gene. This CDR3 has 16 residues. DNA for the CDR3: TGTGCCAGCTCACCGACAGCCCTCTCGCCTAACTATGGCTACACCTTC. Translated, it gives CASSPTALSPNYGYTF.

This chain joins TRBV29-1 and TRBJ1-2, with TRBD1 as a possible D gene (6 bases). There are 13 residues in the CDR3. V lost 7 bases, J lost 5 bases, and 17 bases lay in between. The germline gives CDR1 SQVTM, CDR2 ANQGSEA. This CDR3 reads CSDMGNRVYGYTF. In nucleotides, the CDR3 is TGCAGCGACATGGGGAACAGGGTATATGGCTACACCTTC.